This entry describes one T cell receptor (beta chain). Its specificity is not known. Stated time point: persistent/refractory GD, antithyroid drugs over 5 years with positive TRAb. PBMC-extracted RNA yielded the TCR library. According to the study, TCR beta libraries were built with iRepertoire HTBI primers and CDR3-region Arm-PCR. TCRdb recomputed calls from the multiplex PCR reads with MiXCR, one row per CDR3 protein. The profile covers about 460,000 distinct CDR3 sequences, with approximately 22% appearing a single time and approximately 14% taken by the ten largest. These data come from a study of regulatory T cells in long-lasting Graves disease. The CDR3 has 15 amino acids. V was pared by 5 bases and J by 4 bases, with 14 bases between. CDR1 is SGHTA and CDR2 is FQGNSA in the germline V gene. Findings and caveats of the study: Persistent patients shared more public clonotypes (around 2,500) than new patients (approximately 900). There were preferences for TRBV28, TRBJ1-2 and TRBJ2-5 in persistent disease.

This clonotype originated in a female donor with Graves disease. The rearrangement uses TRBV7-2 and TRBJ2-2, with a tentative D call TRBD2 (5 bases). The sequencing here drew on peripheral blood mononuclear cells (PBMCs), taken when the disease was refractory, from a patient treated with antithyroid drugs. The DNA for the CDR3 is TGTGCCAGCAGCCCTCTAGCCTTTACCACCGGGGAGCTGTTTTTT. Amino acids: CASSPLAFTTGELFF. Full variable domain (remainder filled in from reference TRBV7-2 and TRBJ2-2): GAGVSQSPSNKVTEKGKDVELRCDPISGHTALYWYRQSLGQGLEFLIYFQGNSAPDKSGLPSDRFSAERTGGSVSTLTIQRTQQEDSAVYLCASSPLAFTTGELFFGEGSRLTVL.